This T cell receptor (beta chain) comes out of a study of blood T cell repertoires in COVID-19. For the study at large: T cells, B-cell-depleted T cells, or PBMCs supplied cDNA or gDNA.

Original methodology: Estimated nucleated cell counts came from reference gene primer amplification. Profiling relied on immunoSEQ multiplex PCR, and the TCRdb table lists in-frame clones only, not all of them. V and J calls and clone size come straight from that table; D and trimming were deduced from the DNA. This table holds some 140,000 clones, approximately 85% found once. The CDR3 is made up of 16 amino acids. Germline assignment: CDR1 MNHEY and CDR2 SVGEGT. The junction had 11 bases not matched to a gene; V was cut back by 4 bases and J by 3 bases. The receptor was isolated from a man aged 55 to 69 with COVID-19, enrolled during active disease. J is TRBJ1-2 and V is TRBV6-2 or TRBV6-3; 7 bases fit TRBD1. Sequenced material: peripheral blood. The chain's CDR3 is CASSSAGTGVDYGYTF. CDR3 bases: TGTGCCAGCAGTTCCGCAGGAACAGGGGTGGACTATGGCTACACCTTC.